This record covers a single TCR beta chain. V dropped 4 bases and J dropped 2 bases, with 10 bases sitting between them. CDR3 size: 13 residues. Germline V lookup: CDR1 SGHDT, CDR2 YYEEEE. Cohort 3 donors were reported recovered after two negative PCRs, clearance, or symptom resolution. This record belongs to a study of blood T cell repertoires in COVID-19. Study overall: There were acute and convalescent COVID-19 samples, and they came from the United States, Italy and Spain. PBMCs, B-cell-depleted T cells, or T cells provided the cDNA or gDNA that made up the material.

As handled by the study authors: It was from reference gene primer amplification that nucleated cell counts were estimated. Method: immunoSEQ multiplex PCR; TCRdb's copy keeps in-frame clones and lacks some. V and J calls and clone size follow that table, whereas D and trimming were derived from the DNA. The table shows approximately 280,000 clones, with about nine tenths occurring only once. The source is a woman aged 18-35 years who had recovered from COVID-19. Sequenced sample: PBMCs or T cells enriched from blood (not recorded which). J is TRBJ2-7 and V is TRBV5-6, with a tentative D call TRBD1 (6 bases). DNA of the CDR3: TGTGCCAGCAGCCGAGGACAGCCCTACGAGCAGTACTTC. It encodes CASSRGQPYEQYF.